This passage covers 30 T cell receptor beta chains from one sample sequenced in a study of beta chain features in type 1 diabetes (dated by TCRdb to the late 2010s). What the authors observed across the whole study: A moderate but significant shortening of TCRB CDR3 length was observed in type 1 diabetes patients in all four CD4+ subsets.

The library was generated by the immunoSEQ multiplex PCR assay. The High Capacity cDNA Reverse Transcription Kit was used to reverse transcribe all of the isolated RNA, meaning that expressed TCRB transcripts were what got sequenced. TCRdb's version of the immuneACCESS table is confined to in-frame rearrangements and falls short of the full clone set. An unresolved V gene accounts for under half of the shortfall where checked; the remainder is of unknown origin. The sample table contains about 340,000 clones; only one count was recorded for roughly 13% of them. 0.015% of the sample is taken by the ten largest. Which antigens these TCRs recognize remains unknown. The source material was naive CD4+ T cells from blood. The cell subset or site label on this specimen signifies: true naive CD4+ T cells. The source is a woman aged 18-29 years with type 1 diabetes.

This clone was detected only a few times. This rearrangement joins TRBV30 to TRBJ2-5, with 9 bases aligning to TRBD2. Losses at the gene ends were 4 bases for V and 5 bases for J; bases not matched to a gene: 8. Germline lookup yields CDR1 GTSNPN and CDR2 SVGIG (reference sequence). CDR3 length: 14 residues. The CDR3 region is CAWTYGLALETQYF. As DNA, the CDR3 is TGTGCCTGGACCTACGGACTAGCGCTGGAGACCCAGTACTTC. Full variable domain (remainder filled in from reference TRBV30 and TRBJ2-5): SQTIHQWPATLVQPVGSPLSLECTVEGTSNPNLYWYRQAAGRGLQLLFYSVGIGQISSEVPQNLSASRPQDRQFILSSKKLLLSDSGFYLCAWTYGLALETQYFGPGTRLLVL.

This clone was seen a few times. CDR3 coding DNA: TGTGCCAGCAGTAGACGCCCCGGGGACACCGGGGAGCTGTTTTTT. Protein: CASSRRPGDTGELFF. The V and J genes are TRBV25-1 and TRBJ2-2; TRBD2 might be the D (5 bases). From germline, CDR1 is MGHDK and CDR2 SYGVNS. The ends were cut back, 5 bases at V and 3 bases at J, with 13 bases in the middle. The CDR3 spans 15 residues.

This clone was observed a handful of times. V and J are TRBV9 and TRBJ2-3; 10 bases fit TRBD2. With 2 bases clipped from V and 2 bases from J, the junction kept 2 bases outside the gene matches. This CDR3 comprises 15 residues. The germline V gene encodes CDR1 SGDLS and CDR2 YYNGEE. The DNA for the CDR3 is TGTGCCAGCAGCGTCACTAGCGGGAACACAGATACGCAGTATTTT. Protein: CASSVTSGNTDTQYF.

The rearrangement links TRBV14 to TRBJ1-4; TRBD1 matches at 9 bases. There are 15 residues in the CDR3. V shed 8 bases, J shed 8 bases, and the junction held 12 bases outside the gene matches. The germline V gene encodes CDR1 SGHDN and CDR2 FVKESK. CDR3 sequence: CASQQRTGASEKLFF. In nucleotides, the CDR3 is TGTGCCAGCCAGCAGAGGACAGGGGCCAGCGAAAAACTGTTTTTT.

The rearrangement uses TRBV5-1 and TRBJ2-1; 10 bases map to TRBD2. The J segment lost 8 bases and the V segment lost 4 bases, leaving 12 bases of the junction unmatched. The CDR3 covers 16 residues. The germline gives CDR1 SGHRS, CDR2 YFSETQ. The DNA of the CDR3 is TGCGCCAGCAGCCGCCAAGCGGGAGGGCCTAGGGATGAGCAGTTCTTC. Translation: CASSRQAGGPRDEQFF.

This CDR3 reads CASSHRGQGWTEAFF. In DNA form, the CDR3 reads TGCGCCAGCAGCCATCGAGGACAGGGTTGGACTGAAGCTTTCTTT. V and J are TRBV5-1 and TRBJ1-1; 8 bases line up with TRBD1. Per the germline V gene, CDR1 is SGHRS and CDR2 is YFSETQ. The CDR3 sequence is 15 residues long. With V trimmed by 4 bases and J by 5 bases, 10 bases remained unmatched. Full variable domain (missing parts from reference TRBV5-1 and TRBJ1-1): KAGVTQTPRYLIKTRGQQVTLSCSPISGHRSVSWYQQTPGQGLQFLFEYFSETQRNKGNFPGRFSGRQFSNSRSEMNVSTLELGDSALYLCASSHRGQGWTEAFFGQGTRLTVV.

This clone appeared a few times. The CDR3 sequence: CASSGHYSNQPQHF. DNA of the CDR3: TGTGCCAGCAGCGGACACTATAGCAATCAGCCCCAGCATTTT. The chain joins TRBV25-1 to TRBJ1-5, with a possible D match to TRBD1 (5 bases). The CDR3 is 14 amino acids. V gave up 6 bases and J gave up 0 bases, with 9 bases separating them. Germline V gene lookup returns CDR1 MGHDK and CDR2 SYGVNS.

This clone came up a few times. The rearrangement links TRBV20-1 to TRBJ2-7; 7 bases map to TRBD2. Trimming removed 5 bases from V and 2 bases from J; junction bases left unmatched: 0. Looked up from germline, CDR1 is DFQATT and CDR2 is SNEGSKA (reference sequence). The CDR3 has 11 amino acids. The CDR3 nucleotides read TGCAGTGCTGCGGGAGCCTACGAGCAGTACGTC. Translating gives CSAAGAYEQYV.

The chain joins TRBV4-1 to TRBJ2-4, with D tentatively TRBD2 (5 bases). This CDR3 region has 15 residues. Trimming left V 1 base short and J 2 bases short, with 9 bases between. Germline assignment: CDR1 MGHRA and CDR2 YSYEKL. The CDR3, as DNA: TGCGCCAGCAGCCAAGGAGCGGCTACCAAAAACATTCAGTACTTC. This translates into CASSQGAATKNIQYF.

This clone has more than one count but fewer than ten. The CDR3 bases are TGTGCACGGGGGAGTGTCAATGAGCAGTTCTTC. This encodes CARGSVNEQFF. This sequence joins TRBV30 and TRBJ2-1, with D maybe TRBD2 (6 bases). Germline values: CDR1 GTSNPN, CDR2 SVGIG (reference sequence). This CDR3 region has 11 residues.

This rearrangement joins TRBV19 to TRBJ2-7; D might be TRBD1 (5 bases). The CDR3 has 15 residues. V was trimmed by 5 bases and J by 1 base, leaving 15 bases between them. CDR1 and CDR2 from the germline V gene are LNHDA and SQIVND (reference sequence). The CDR3 DNA sequence: TGTGCCAGTAGTGACCTCGGACACGAGTCCTACGAGCAGTACTTC. This gives the protein CASSDLGHESYEQYF.

The V and J genes are TRBV9 and TRBJ2-3, with TRBD2 identical over 10 bases. The CDR3 covers 17 residues. The J segment lost 2 bases and the V segment lost 0 bases, leaving 6 bases of the junction unmatched. The germline CDR1 and CDR2 sequences are SGDLS and YYNGEE. The CDR3 sequence: CASSVGAGGPNTDTQYF. CDR3 in DNA: TGTGCCAGCAGCGTAGGAGCGGGAGGGCCGAACACAGATACGCAGTATTTT. The whole variable domain, remainder taken from reference TRBV9 and TRBJ2-3, is DSGVTQTPKHLITATGQRVTLRCSPRSGDLSVYWYQQSLDQGLQFLIQYYNGEERAKGNILERFSAQQFPDLHSELNLSSLELGDSALYFCASSVGAGGPNTDTQYFGPGTRLTVL.

This chain connects TRBV14 to TRBJ2-7; 8 bases align to TRBD2. Per germline, CDR1 SGHDN and CDR2 FVKESK. Trimming took 5 bases from V and 2 from J; bases not matched to a gene: 11. The CDR3 runs 16 residues. The DNA of the CDR3 is TGTGCCAGCAGCTCAAGTAGACTAGCGCACACCTACGAGCAGTACTTC. Protein product: CASSSSRLAHTYEQYF.

This clone was seen a few times. The chain couples TRBV6-5 to TRBJ1-5, with TRBD1 as a possible D gene (6 bases). Trimming removed 5 bases from V and 6 bases from J, with 11 bases in between. This CDR3 spans 13 amino acids. Germline CDR1 MNHEY, CDR2 SVGAGI. The CDR3: CASSGGTSQPQHF. DNA for the CDR3: TGTGCCAGCAGTGGTGGGACAAGTCAGCCCCAGCATTTT.

This chain uses TRBV9 with TRBJ2-3; 13 positions match TRBD2. CDR3 length: 15 residues. Trimming took 7 bases from V and 2 from J; bases not matched to a gene: 4. Germline CDR1 is SGDLS and CDR2 is YYNGEE. The CDR3 DNA reads as TGTGCCAGCGGACTAGCGGGAGATATCACAGATACGCAGTATTTT. Translation: CASGLAGDITDTQYF.

This clone has a handful of counts. The chain is built from TRBV11-2 and TRBJ2-2, with TRBD1 identical over 10 bases. This CDR3 is built from 18 residues. The germline V gene encodes CDR1 SGHAT and CDR2 FQNNGV. V was clipped by 3 bases and J by 5 bases; unmatched bases: 12. CDR3 in amino acids: CASSFRQGAHRETGELFF. The DNA for the CDR3 is TGTGCCAGCAGCTTTAGACAGGGGGCGCATAGGGAGACCGGGGAGCTGTTTTTT.

This clone was counted a few times. This chain uses TRBV7-2 with TRBJ2-2; TRBD2 matches at 8 bases. V shed 3 bases and J 8 bases; nucleotides not matched to a gene: 5. CDR3 length: 14 amino acids. The germline CDR1 and CDR2 sequences are SGHTA and FQGNSA. This chain's CDR3 is CASSFVAGRGELFF. In DNA, the CDR3 is TGTGCCAGCAGCTTCGTAGCGGGACGGGGGGAGCTGTTTTTT. Full variable domain (rest looked up from reference TRBV7-2 and TRBJ2-2): GAGVSQSPSNKVTEKGKDVELRCDPISGHTALYWYRQSLGQGLEFLIYFQGNSAPDKSGLPSDRFSAERTGGSVSTLTIQRTQQEDSAVYLCASSFVAGRGELFFGEGSRLTVL.

This clone was picked up a small number of times. The rearrangement links TRBV6-4 to TRBJ2-7; unclear D gene. V lost 6 bases and J 3 bases, leaving 6 bases between the germline ends. Germline CDR1 reads MRHNA; CDR2 reads SNTAGT. The length of the CDR3 is 11 residues. The CDR3 coding sequence is TGTGCCAGCAGGGCTAGCTACGAGCAGTACGTC. Translating gives CASRASYEQYV.

This clone has just a few counts. The rearrangement joins TRBV4-1 to TRBJ2-1; the match to TRBD2 covers 12 bases. This CDR3 contains 15 residues. The junction had 6 bases not matched to a gene; V was cut back by 3 bases and J by 9 bases. Germline values: CDR1 MGHRA, CDR2 YSYEKL. The CDR3: CASSQGGLAGFEQFF. CDR3 DNA sequence: TGCGCCAGCAGCCAGGGAGGACTAGCGGGGTTTGAGCAGTTCTTC.

The sample holds a few counts of this clone. This sequence joins TRBV30 and TRBJ1-1; 7 nucleotides line up with TRBD1. Germline trimming cut 0 bases from V and 4 bases from J; bases unmatched to any gene: 8. Germline-derived CDR1 and CDR2 are GTSNPN and SVGIG (reference sequence). The CDR3 covers 15 residues. CDR3: CAWSVKAGGRTEAFF. In DNA form, the CDR3 reads TGTGCCTGGAGTGTAAAGGCAGGGGGACGCACTGAAGCTTTCTTT.

This clone was seen just once. This chain links TRBV7-3 with TRBJ1-2; D is uncertain. CDR1 and CDR2 (germline): SGHTA, FQGTGA. This CDR3 comprises 12 residues. V dropped 1 base and J dropped 6 bases, with 6 bases sitting between them. The CDR3 loop reads CASSLNSDGYTF. The CDR3 DNA follows: TGTGCCAGCAGCTTAAACTCCGATGGCTACACCTTC.

This clone was recorded a few times. V gene TRBV7-2 combines with J gene TRBJ2-7, with 7 bases identical to TRBD1. The ends lost 5 bases at V and 0 bases at J; junction bases unmatched: 7. The CDR3 runs 15 residues. CDR1 is SGHTA, CDR2 FQGNSA, per germline. Written as DNA, the CDR3 is TGTGCCAGCAGCGGGGGACAGATAAGCTCCTACGAGCAGTACGTC. Its translation: CASSGGQISSYEQYV.

The count of this clone is one. V usage is TRBV30 and J usage is TRBJ2-1, with 7 bases aligning to TRBD2. The CDR3 contains 13 residues. V lost 4 bases to trimming and J lost 5 bases; unmatched junction nucleotides: 5. CDR1 and CDR2 from the germline V gene are GTSNPN and SVGIG (reference sequence). In DNA, the CDR3 is TGTGCCTGGAAGGCGGGAGCCAACAATGAGCAGTTCTTC. It yields the protein CAWKAGANNEQFF.

This clone was seen a few times. The chain is built from TRBV2 and TRBJ2-3; D ambiguous. The V end lost 2 bases, the J end lost 2 bases, and 14 bases lay between the germline ends. The CDR3 loop spans 16 amino acids. Per germline, CDR1 SNHLY and CDR2 FYNNEI. In DNA form, the CDR3 reads TGTGCCAGCAGTGAATTACAGCCCGCCACCACAGATACGCAGTATTTT. It codes for CASSELQPATTDTQYF.

The rearrangement uses TRBV25-1 and TRBJ2-7; TRBD2 might be the D (5 bases). Germline CDR1 and CDR2: MGHDK and SYGVNS. The V end was cut by 5 bases, the J end by 6 bases, with 14 bases between. This CDR3 is 13 amino acids long. The CDR3 nucleotides are TGTGCCAGCAGTCTAGCTGAGATGGGCGAGCAGTACTTC. Its protein is CASSLAEMGEQYF.

The chain recombines TRBV28 with TRBJ2-5, with D perhaps matching TRBD1 (6 bases). V lost 6 bases and J lost 2, with 10 bases in between. This CDR3 is built from 13 residues. Germline V gene lookup returns CDR1 MDHEN and CDR2 SYDVKM. The CDR3 spells CASRFDRQETQYF. CDR3 DNA: TGTGCCAGCAGATTTGACAGGCAAGAGACCCAGTACTTC.

A few counts support this clone. This chain connects TRBV27 to TRBJ1-4, with 8 nucleotides matching TRBD1. The V and J ends lost 5 bases and 7 bases, in that order; junction bases with no gene match: 6. Germline V CDR1 and CDR2: MNHEY, SMNVEV (reference sequence). The CDR3 runs 14 residues. CDR3 sequence: CASSHRGRSEKLFF. CDR3 in DNA: TGTGCCAGCAGTCACAGGGGGAGAAGTGAAAAACTGTTTTTT. The full variable domain, in which reference TRBV27 and TRBJ1-4 provide the parts outside the CDR3, is EAQVTQNPRYLITVTGKKLTVTCSQNMNHEYMSWYRQDPGLGLRQIYYSMNVEVTDKGDVPEGYKVSRKEKRNFPLILESPSPNQTSLYFCASSHRGRSEKLFFGSGTQLSVL.

This clone was observed a few times. The chain links TRBV7-2 to TRBJ2-5, with D possibly being TRBD2 (5 bases). The germline CDR1 and CDR2 sequences are SGHTA and FQGNSA. Trimming pared 5 bases from V and 0 bases from J, leaving 10 bases between. The CDR3 is made up of 14 amino acids. This CDR3 reads CASSQRVDQETQYF. The CDR3 coding sequence is TGTGCCAGCAGCCAGAGGGTGGACCAAGAGACCCAGTACTTC.

This clone appeared a few times. V and J are TRBV19 and TRBJ2-2; 10 bases are a match to TRBD2. CDR1 and CDR2 (germline): LNHDA, SQIVND (reference sequence). V lost 6 bases to trimming and J lost 5 bases; unmatched junction nucleotides: 3. This CDR3 spans 14 amino acids. The CDR3 DNA sequence: TGTGCCAGTAGAGCGGGAGGGCCGACCGGGGAGCTGTTTTTT. Residues: CASRAGGPTGELFF.

The V call is TRBV30, the J call TRBJ2-1; no clear D gene. Between the trimmed V and J ends, which lost 4 bases and 5 bases, there was a span of 12 bases. CDR3 length equals 13 residues. From germline, CDR1 is GTSNPN and CDR2 SVGIG (reference sequence). The CDR3 loop reads CAWNLQAHNEQFF. As DNA, the CDR3 is TGTGCCTGGAACCTCCAGGCCCACAATGAGCAGTTCTTC.